This is a list of T cell receptor beta chains from one sample in a study of T cells after yellow fever vaccination. MiXCR was run by TCRdb on the 5' RACE reads, yielding one entry per CDR3 protein. The sample has 35,000 to 55,000 distinct CDR3 sequences, roughly 7.1% seen once. The sample in question was CD8+ T cells not binding an NS4B(214-222) dextramer, sorted from PBMCs, obtained 45 days after the yellow fever booster vaccination. These receptors all come from a man aged 25 to 40 who received the YFV17D yellow fever vaccine. The CDR3 runs from the conserved cysteine through the conserved F or W. The D gene is left open where the match is weak. Size is stated for part of the rows, as once, few or many counts, or as a class when the clone is expanded.

TRBJ1-2 | TRBV10-3 | many | . | CAISEEETNYGYTF | TGTGCCATCAGTGAGGAGGAAACTAACTATGGCTACACCTTC
TRBJ2-1 | TRBV3-1 | many | TRBD2 | CASSPLAGGQNEQFF | TGTGCCAGCAGCCCACTAGCGGGAGGTCAAAATGAGCAGTTCTTC
TRBJ2-7 | TRBV25-1 | many | . | CASTGLYSSYEQYF | TGTGCCAGCACAGGACTATACAGCTCCTACGAGCAGTACTTC
TRBJ2-1 | TRBV11-2 | many | TRBD2 | CASSLSLAGGRNEQFF | TGTGCCAGCAGCTTAAGCCTAGCGGGAGGGCGGAATGAGCAGTTCTTC
TRBJ1-2 | TRBV15 | many | . | CATSSRDGNYGYTF | TGTGCCACCAGCAGTAGGGACGGTAACTATGGCTACACCTTC
TRBJ2-3 | TRBV7-3 | many | . | CASSLLDTPDTQYF | TGTGCCAGCAGCTTACTTGATACGCCAGATACGCAGTATTTT
TRBJ2-1 | TRBV15 | many | . | CATSRGDDEQFF | TGTGCCACCAGCAGAGGGGACGATGAGCAGTTCTTC
TRBJ2-5 | TRBV5-6 | many | . | CASSLVWSSETQYF | TGTGCCAGCAGCTTGGTTTGGTCCTCGGAGACCCAGTACTTC
TRBJ1-6 | TRBV27 | . | . | CASSFLTEMGSPLHF | TGTGCCAGCAGTTTCTTAACAGAGATGGGCTCACCCCTCCACTTT
TRBJ2-1 | TRBV2 | few | TRBD2 | CASLNRESGSSYNEQFF | TGTGCCAGCCTAAACCGGGAAAGCGGGAGTTCCTACAATGAGCAGTTCTTC
TRBJ2-7 | TRBV7-9 | many | TRBD2 | CASSSRSSGDYEQYF | TGTGCCAGCAGCTCCAGATCTAGCGGGGACTACGAGCAGTACTTC
TRBJ2-1 | TRBV18 | . | . | CASSPLPSGTFPGNEQFF | TGTGCCAGCTCACCCCTCCCCAGCGGAACCTTTCCTGGGAATGAGCAGTTCTTC
TRBJ2-2 | TRBV5-5 | many | . | CASSLWGATGELFF | TGTGCCAGCAGCTTATGGGGGGCCACCGGGGAGCTGTTTTTT
TRBJ2-7 | TRBV27 | many | . | CASSPGHSYEQYF | TGTGCCAGCAGTCCCGGACACTCCTACGAGCAGTACTTC
TRBJ2-5 | TRBV4-1 | many | TRBD2 | CASSQASGEETQYF | TGCGCCAGCAGCCAAGCTAGCGGGGAAGAGACCCAGTACTTC
TRBJ1-2 | TRBV12-3/TRBV12-4 | many | . | CASTQAGFNNYGYTF | TGTGCCAGCACCCAGGCAGGGTTCAATAACTATGGCTACACCTTC
TRBJ2-7 | TRBV19 | many | . | CASSIALAYEQYF | TGTGCCAGTAGTATAGCGCTAGCGTACGAGCAGTACTTC
TRBJ2-5 | TRBV6-2/TRBV6-3 | . | . | CASSHDRRRETQYF | TGTGCCAGCAGTCATGACAGGCGGAGGGAGACCCAGTACTTC
TRBJ2-3 | TRBV6-1 | . | TRBD1 | CASRPPPDRVADTQYF | TGTGCCAGCAGACCACCTCCGGACAGGGTGGCAGATACGCAGTATTTT
TRBJ1-1 | TRBV11-3 | many | . | CASSLAGNTEAFF | TGTGCCAGCAGCTTAGCGGGGAACACTGAAGCTTTCTTT
TRBJ1-2 | TRBV6-5 | many | . | CASSYSPLGGGYTF | TGTGCCAGCAGTTACTCGCCCTTGGGGGGTGGCTACACCTTC
TRBJ2-7 | TRBV29-1 | many | TRBD2 | CSVADSGSSYEQYF | TGCAGCGTTGCCGATAGCGGGAGCTCCTACGAGCAGTACTTC
TRBJ2-1 | TRBV6-5 | many | TRBD2 | CASSYLRTSGSSYNEQFF | TGTGCCAGCAGTTACTTACGGACTAGCGGGAGCTCCTACAATGAGCAGTTCTTC
TRBJ2-3 | TRBV27 | many | . | CASSGPAPDTQYF | TGTGCCAGCAGTGGACCAGCACCAGATACGCAGTATTTT
TRBJ2-1 | TRBV5-6 | many | . | CASSPGSYNEQFF | TGTGCCAGCAGCCCAGGCTCCTACAATGAGCAGTTCTTC
TRBJ2-5 | TRBV5-5 | many | . | CASSHTVGDRPYQETQYF | TGTGCCAGCAGCCACACTGTGGGTGACAGGCCGTACCAAGAGACCCAGTACTTC
TRBJ2-2 | TRBV12-3/TRBV12-4 | many | . | CASSLGPAGLSTGELFF | TGTGCCAGCAGTTTAGGTCCGGCGGGTTTAAGCACCGGGGAGCTGTTTTTT
TRBJ2-7 | TRBV12-3/TRBV12-4 | many | TRBD1 | CASSLGTGGYYEQYF | TGTGCCAGCAGTCTAGGGACAGGGGGCTACTACGAGCAGTACTTC
TRBJ1-2 | TRBV6-1 | many | . | CASSPGTDYGYTF | TGTGCCAGCAGCCCCGGGACGGATTATGGCTACACCTTC